What follows are 19 T cell receptor beta chains derived from one specimen sequenced in a study of cytomegalovirus exposure and HLA in healthy donors. The study ran its PCR with 60 Vbeta and 13 Jbeta primers. This table comes from immunoSEQ multiplex PCR, and its TCRdb copy is limited to in-frame clones, with some not included. The repertoire holds approximately 130,000 clones, with around 72% as singletons. The specimen sequenced was PBMCs. The receptors were gathered from a man aged 45-65 years in good health and CMV-seropositive.

This chain joins TRBV15 and TRBJ2-5; 16 bases line up with TRBD2. The CDR3 is made up of 17 amino acids. Trimming took 4 bases from V and 5 from J; bases not matched to a gene: 7. Germline loops: CDR1 LNHNV, CDR2 YYDKDF (reference sequence). CDR3 amino acids: CATSKGTSGGALETQYF. The DNA of the CDR3 is TGTGCCACCAGCAAGGGGACTAGCGGGGGGGCTCTTGAGACCCAGTACTTC.

The V gene is TRBV23-1, the J gene TRBJ2-7; TRBD1 matches 7 bases. TRBV23-1 belongs to the ORF category, with a function that is uncertain. With 3 bases clipped from V and 0 bases from J, the junction kept 8 bases outside the gene matches. The CDR3 loop spans 16 amino acids. The CDR3 nucleotides read TGCGCCAGCAGTCAGCACCCGGGACAGAGCTCCTACGAGCAGTACTTC. Translating it yields CASSQHPGQSSYEQYF.

This clone showed up just once. V and J are TRBV29-1 and TRBJ1-5, with D perhaps matching TRBD1 (6 bases). This CDR3 comprises 13 residues. Germline V gives CDR1 SQVTM, CDR2 ANQGSEA. Trimming removed 4 bases from V and 4 bases from J, with 11 bases in between. The CDR3 spells CSVAQGGNQPQHF. The CDR3 DNA sequence: TGCAGCGTTGCACAGGGCGGAAATCAGCCCCAGCATTTT.

DNA of the CDR3: TGCGCCAGCAGCCCGGGACAGCGAAAGGATGAGCAGTTCTTC. This sequence encodes CASSPGQRKDEQFF. The genes are TRBV5-1 and TRBJ2-1, with TRBD1 matching 7 bases. The CDR3 consists of 14 residues. Unmatched junction bases numbered 9, after V lost 4 bases and J lost 8 bases. From germline, CDR1 is SGHRS and CDR2 YFSETQ.

The DNA of the CDR3 is TGTGCCAGTAGTATGCAGGAATCTAAAGAGACCCAGTACTTC. It codes for CASSMQESKETQYF. This chain links TRBV19 with TRBJ2-5; D gene uncertain. The CDR3 runs to 14 residues. Germline-derived CDR1 and CDR2 are LNHDA and SQIVND (reference sequence). V lost 3 bases and J lost 3, with 11 bases in between. Supplemented by reference TRBV19 and TRBJ2-5, the full variable domain reads DGGITQSPKYLFRKEGQNVTLSCEQNLNHDAMYWYRQDPGQGLRLIYYSQIVNDFQKGDIAEGYSVSREKKESFPLTVTSAQKNPTAFYLCASSMQESKETQYFGPGTRLLVL.

This clone was counted between two and nine times. The chain recombines TRBV5-1 with TRBJ2-2; 7 bases fit TRBD1. J was trimmed by 4 bases and V by 4 bases; bases with no gene match: 4. Germline V gene lookup returns CDR1 SGHRS and CDR2 YFSETQ. The CDR3 runs to 14 residues. The CDR3 spells CASSTRQGTGELFF. CDR3 DNA: TGCGCCAGCAGCACGCGACAGGGCACCGGGGAGCTGTTTTTT. The entire variable domain, with the rest obtained from reference TRBV5-1 and TRBJ2-2, is as follows: KAGVTQTPRYLIKTRGQQVTLSCSPISGHRSVSWYQQTPGQGLQFLFEYFSETQRNKGNFPGRFSGRQFSNSRSEMNVSTLELGDSALYLCASSTRQGTGELFFGEGSRLTVL.

V is TRBV5-1 and J is TRBJ2-3; 7 positions agree with TRBD2. The CDR3 has 14 amino acids. Germline CDR1 is SGHRS and CDR2 is YFSETQ. With 0 bases clipped from V and 6 bases from J, the junction kept 4 bases outside the gene matches. Here the CDR3 reads CASSLGLASDTQYF. Written as DNA, the CDR3 is TGCGCCAGCAGCTTGGGACTAGCATCCGATACGCAGTATTTT.

The chain links TRBV2 to TRBJ1-1; D is uncertain. Between the trimmed V and J ends, which lost 8 bases and 0 bases, there was a span of 10 bases. In germline, CDR1 is SNHLY, CDR2 FYNNEI. The CDR3 length is 13 residues. CDR3 sequence reads: CASSSFLNTEAFF. The CDR3, as DNA: TGTGCCAGCTCTTCGTTCTTGAACACTGAAGCTTTCTTT. The full variable domain, with the rest looked up from reference TRBV2 and TRBJ1-1, is EPEVTQTPSHQVTQMGQEVILRCVPISNHLYFYWYRQILGQKVEFLVSFYNNEISEKSEIFDDQFSVERPDGSNFTLKIRSTKLEDSAMYFCASSSFLNTEAFFGQGTRLTVV.

V usage is TRBV23-1 and J usage is TRBJ1-1, with 8 nucleotides matching TRBD1. TRBV23-1 is sorted into the ORF group, with uncertain function. V lost 0 bases and J lost 2; bases outside the gene matches: 8. The CDR3 runs to 17 residues. CDR3 residues: CASSQSWTGRTNTEAFF. CDR3 nucleotide sequence: TGCGCCAGCAGTCAATCGTGGACAGGGAGGACTAACACTGAAGCTTTCTTT.

This clone has only a few counts. The gene calls are TRBV6-5 and TRBJ2-7; D might be TRBD1 (5 bases). Germline V lookup: CDR1 MNHEY, CDR2 SVGAGI. V lost 4 bases to trimming and J lost 0 bases, with 10 bases between them. The CDR3 has 14 amino acids. The CDR3 DNA is TGTGCCAGCAGTTTAAACAGGTACTCCTACGAGCAGTACTTC. It codes for CASSLNRYSYEQYF.

The chain has TRBV5-4 and TRBJ2-2; 8 bases are a match to TRBD1. The CDR3 contains 15 residues. The J segment lost 2 bases and the V segment lost 3 bases, leaving 3 bases of the junction unmatched. Germline-derived CDR1 and CDR2 are SGHNT and YYREEE (reference sequence). CDR3 sequence (DNA): TGTGCCAGCAGCTACGGACAGGGCAACACCGGGGAGCTGTTTTTT. Protein: CASSYGQGNTGELFF.

The gene calls are TRBV7-9 and TRBJ1-2; a weak D match, TRBD1 (5 bases). Germline V CDR1 and CDR2: SEHNR, FQNEAQ (reference sequence). V was cut by 5 bases and J by 8 bases, with 21 bases left in between. The CDR3 runs 15 residues. CDR3 coding DNA: TGTGCCAGCAGCGTGGTGGGGGGACCAACGGAAGGCTACACCTTC. Its protein product is CASSVVGGPTEGYTF.

The chain combines TRBV5-1 with TRBJ2-1; tentative D call: TRBD2 (5 bases). CDR3 size: 14 residues. The germline V gene has CDR1 SGHRS and CDR2 YFSETQ. V lost 2 bases and J 7 bases, leaving 13 bases between the germline ends. CDR3 DNA: TGCGCCAGCAGCTTCGAAGGGCCGGGAAATGAGCAGTTCTTC. This translates into CASSFEGPGNEQFF.

This clone was seen once. V gene TRBV5-5 combines with J gene TRBJ1-5, with 7 bases identical to TRBD1. CDR1 and CDR2 from the germline V gene are SGHKS and YYEKEE (reference sequence). The CDR3 contains 14 residues. Trimming removed 0 bases from V and 4 bases from J; junction bases left unmatched: 1. CDR3 sequence (DNA): TGTGCCAGCAGCTTGGAGGGGGCAAATCAGCCCCAGCATTTT. Amino acids: CASSLEGANQPQHF.

V usage is TRBV5-4 and J usage is TRBJ2-1; D is possibly TRBD2 (5 bases). This CDR3 is built from 12 residues. Germline V gene data show CDR1 as SGHNT and CDR2 as YYREEE (reference sequence). With 0 bases removed from V and 9 bases from J, the gap between germline ends came to 7 bases. The DNA for the CDR3 is TGTGCCAGCAGCTTGGGCGGGTTTGAGCAGTTCTTC. Its translation: CASSLGGFEQFF.

This clone was observed a few times. The rearrangement links TRBV2 to TRBJ2-7; no clear D gene. The CDR3 loop spans 10 amino acids. V was trimmed by 8 bases and J by 5 bases, leaving 7 bases between them. Germline CDR1 SNHLY, CDR2 FYNNEI. This CDR3 reads CASLFHEQYF. The CDR3 DNA sequence: TGTGCCAGCCTCTTCCACGAGCAGTACTTC.

CDR3 nucleotides: TGTGCCAGCAGCGTAGGAGGGAACTCTGGAAACACCATATATTTT. This gives the protein CASSVGGNSGNTIYF. The chain combines TRBV9 with TRBJ1-3; D unresolved. The CDR3 runs to 15 residues. V lost 0 bases, J lost 0 bases, and 7 bases lay in between. Germline V gives CDR1 SGDLS, CDR2 YYNGEE. The full variable domain, in which reference TRBV9 and TRBJ1-3 provide the parts outside the CDR3, is DSGVTQTPKHLITATGQRVTLRCSPRSGDLSVYWYQQSLDQGLQFLIQYYNGEERAKGNILERFSAQQFPDLHSELNLSSLELGDSALYFCASSVGGNSGNTIYFGEGSWLTVV.

The chain carries TRBV5-6 and TRBJ2-1; 11 positions match TRBD2. V shed 1 base and J 3 bases; nucleotides not matched to a gene: 3. The CDR3 extends over 16 amino acids. CDR1 is SGHDT and CDR2 is YYEEEE in the germline V gene. The DNA of the CDR3 is TGTGCCAGCAGCTTGCGTAGCGGGGGGGGCTACAATGAGCAGTTCTTC. Translated: CASSLRSGGGYNEQFF. The variable domain in full, with the rest retrieved from reference TRBV5-6 and TRBJ2-1, is DAGVTQSPTHLIKTRGQQVTLRCSPKSGHDTVSWYQQALGQGPQFIFQYYEEEERQRGNFPDRFSGHQFPNYSSELNVNALLLGDSALYLCASSLRSGGGYNEQFFGPGTRLTVL.

The chain's CDR3 is CASSGGTSSGRGTQYF. In nucleotides, the CDR3 is TGTGCCAGCAGTGGTGGGACTAGTAGTGGGCGGGGGACCCAGTACTTC. The rearrangement uses TRBV28 and TRBJ2-5; 8 positions match TRBD2. CDR3 length: 16 residues. Trimming removed 5 bases from V and 7 bases from J; junction bases left unmatched: 15. Per the germline V gene, CDR1 is MDHEN and CDR2 is SYDVKM.